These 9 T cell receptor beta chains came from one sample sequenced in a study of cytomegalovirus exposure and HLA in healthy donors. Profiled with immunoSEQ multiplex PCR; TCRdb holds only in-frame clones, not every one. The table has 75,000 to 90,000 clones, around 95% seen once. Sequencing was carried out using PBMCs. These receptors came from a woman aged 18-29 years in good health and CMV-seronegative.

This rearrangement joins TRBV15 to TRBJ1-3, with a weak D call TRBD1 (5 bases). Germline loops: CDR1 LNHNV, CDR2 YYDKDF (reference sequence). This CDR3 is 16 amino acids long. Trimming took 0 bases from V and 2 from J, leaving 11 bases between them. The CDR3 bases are TGTGCCACCAGCAGAGACAGGGTATCTACTGGAAACACCATATATTTT. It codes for CATSRDRVSTGNTIYF.

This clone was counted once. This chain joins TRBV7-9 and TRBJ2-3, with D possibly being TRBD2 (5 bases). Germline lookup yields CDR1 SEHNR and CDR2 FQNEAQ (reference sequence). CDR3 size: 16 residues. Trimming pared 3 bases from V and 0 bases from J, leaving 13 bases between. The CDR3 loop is CASSFGLQRSTDTQYF. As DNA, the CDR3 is TGTGCCAGCAGCTTCGGCCTCCAGCGGAGCACAGATACGCAGTATTTT.

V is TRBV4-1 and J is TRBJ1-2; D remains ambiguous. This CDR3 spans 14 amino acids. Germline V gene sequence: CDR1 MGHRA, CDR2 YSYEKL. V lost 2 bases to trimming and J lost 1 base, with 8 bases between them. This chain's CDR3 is CASSQTSLNYGYTF. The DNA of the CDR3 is TGCGCCAGCAGCCAAACAAGTCTTAACTATGGCTACACCTTC.

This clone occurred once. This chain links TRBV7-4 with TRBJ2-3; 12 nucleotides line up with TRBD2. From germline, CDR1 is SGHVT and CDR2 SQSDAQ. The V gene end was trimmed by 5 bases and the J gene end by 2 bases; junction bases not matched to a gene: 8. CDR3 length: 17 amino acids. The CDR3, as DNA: TGTGCCAGCAGCGCCCCCTGGACTAGCGGGACCACAGATACGCAGTATTTT. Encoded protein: CASSAPWTSGTTDTQYF.

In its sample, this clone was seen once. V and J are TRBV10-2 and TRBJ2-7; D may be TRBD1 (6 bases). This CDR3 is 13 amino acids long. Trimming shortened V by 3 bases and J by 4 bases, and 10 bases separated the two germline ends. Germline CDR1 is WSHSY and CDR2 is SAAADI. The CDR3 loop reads CASSEYRVYEQYF. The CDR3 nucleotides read TGCGCCAGCAGTGAATACAGGGTTTACGAGCAGTACTTC.

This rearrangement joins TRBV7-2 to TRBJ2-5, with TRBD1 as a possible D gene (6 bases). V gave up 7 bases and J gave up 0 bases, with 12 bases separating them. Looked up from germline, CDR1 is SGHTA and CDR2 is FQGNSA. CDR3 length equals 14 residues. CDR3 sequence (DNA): TGTGCCAGCAACAGGGCTCTAAACCAAGAGACCCAGTACTTC. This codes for CASNRALNQETQYF.

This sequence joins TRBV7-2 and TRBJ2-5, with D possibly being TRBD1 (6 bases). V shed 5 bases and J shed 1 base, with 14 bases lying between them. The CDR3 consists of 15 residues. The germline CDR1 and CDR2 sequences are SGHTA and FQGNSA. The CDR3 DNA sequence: TGTGCCAGCAGCCAATCTCAGGGGTCCCAAGAGACCCAGTACTTC. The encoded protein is CASSQSQGSQETQYF.

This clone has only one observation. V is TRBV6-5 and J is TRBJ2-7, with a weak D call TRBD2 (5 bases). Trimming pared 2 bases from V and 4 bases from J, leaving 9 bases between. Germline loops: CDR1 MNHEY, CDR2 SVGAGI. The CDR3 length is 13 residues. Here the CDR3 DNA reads TGTGCCAGCAGTTACCTCGAGCGGTACGAGCAGTACTTC. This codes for CASSYLERYEQYF.

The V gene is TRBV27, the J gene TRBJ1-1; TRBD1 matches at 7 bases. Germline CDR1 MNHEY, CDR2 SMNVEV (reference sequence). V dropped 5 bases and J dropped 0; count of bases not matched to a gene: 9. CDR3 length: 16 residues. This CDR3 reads CASSTRTGAMNTEAFF. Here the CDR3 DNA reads TGTGCCAGCAGTACTAGGACAGGAGCCATGAACACTGAAGCTTTCTTT.